This T cell receptor (beta chain) derives from a study of T cell responses to AZD1222 COVID-19 vaccine. The data were produced by immunoSEQ multiplex PCR, yet TCRdb's version contains in-frame clones alone and is incomplete. This sample has 150,000 or so clones, with under 95% found just once. V was shortened by 5 bases and J by 2 bases, with 12 bases between the two germline ends. The length of the CDR3 is 14 residues. Germline V gene sequence: CDR1 MDHEN, CDR2 SYDVKM. J is TRBJ2-5 and V is TRBV28, with unresolved D. The TCR originated in an adult in good health. The sequencing here drew on peripheral blood, taken on day 0 of AZD1222 vaccination. As DNA, the CDR3 is TGTGCCAGCAGTGGGCGAGTTCTACAAGAGACCCAGTACTTC. Residues: CASSGRVLQETQYF.